A single sample gave rise to the 17 T cell receptor beta chains below, sequenced in a study of T cells after yellow fever vaccination. Using its own MiXCR run on the 5' RACE reads, TCRdb lists one record per CDR3 protein. In the table there are approximately 610,000 distinct CDR3 sequences, about a sixth of which are singletons. The sample in question was PBMCs, obtained about 5 days after the first yellow fever vaccination. The source is a man between 18 and 29 years old who received the YFV17D yellow fever vaccine.

The V call is TRBV6-1, the J call TRBJ1-1; D gene unclear. Germline lookup yields CDR1 MNHNS and CDR2 SASEGT. The CDR3 contains 13 residues. Trimming stripped 2 bases from V and 2 bases from J, with 6 bases between. CDR3 loop: CASSETYNTEAFF. The CDR3, as DNA: TGTGCCAGCAGTGAAACCTACAACACTGAAGCTTTCTTT.

This clonotype was detected ten times or more. The genes are TRBV12-3 or TRBV12-4 and TRBJ2-3; 10 positions agree with TRBD2. With 5 bases clipped from V and 4 bases from J, the junction kept 3 bases outside the gene matches. The CDR3 covers 14 residues. The chain's CDR3 is CASSLSGGADTQYF. The CDR3 DNA is TGTGCCAGCAGTCTGAGCGGGGGGGCAGATACGCAGTATTTT.

This clonotype was detected only a few times. The rearrangement joins TRBV25-1 to TRBJ2-7, with D hard to call. The CDR3 has 13 amino acids. V gave up 6 bases and J gave up 5 bases, with 14 bases separating them. CDR1 and CDR2 (germline): MGHDK, SYGVNS. Here the CDR3 reads CASRGTGSNEQYF. The CDR3 coding sequence is TGTGCCAGCAGGGGAACTGGCAGCAACGAGCAGTACTTC.

This clonotype has more than one count but fewer than ten. The chain couples TRBV12-3 or TRBV12-4 to TRBJ1-5, with TRBD1 as a possible D gene (6 bases). The CDR3 consists of 15 residues. Trimming took off 6 bases at V and 2 bases at J, with 14 bases between the two ends. Here the CDR3 reads CASSALGGGNQPQHF. CDR3 nucleotide sequence: TGTGCCAGCAGCGCCCTGGGGGGCGGCAATCAGCCCCAGCATTTT.

The chain recombines TRBV5-1 with TRBJ2-1, with D hard to call. CDR1 SGHRS and CDR2 YFSETQ come from the germline V gene. The CDR3 runs to 15 residues. Trimming pared 0 bases from V and 6 bases from J, leaving 13 bases between. The CDR3 region has the DNA TGCGCCAGCAGCTTGGTGAGGTTAGCCCCCAATGAGCAGTTCTTC. Translation: CASSLVRLAPNEQFF.

This clonotype has ten or more counts. DNA of the CDR3: TGTGCCAGCATCCCAGGACGGGGGGGCCTAAGAGTCACAGATACGCAGTATTTT. Translated: CASIPGRGGLRVTDTQYF. This chain uses TRBV12-3 or TRBV12-4 with TRBJ2-3, with 8 bases aligning to TRBD2. V shed 7 bases, J shed 2 bases, and the junction held 17 bases outside the gene matches. The CDR3 length is 18 residues.

Many counts were recorded for this clonotype. The J gene is TRBJ2-2, the V gene TRBV4-1, with 10 nucleotides matching TRBD1. Germline CDR1 reads MGHRA; CDR2 reads YSYEKL. The length of the CDR3 is 16 residues. V gave up 4 bases and J gave up 7 bases; unmatched junction bases: 9. The CDR3 DNA reads as TGCGCCAGCAGCCTGGGCCCGGGACAGGGGATCGGGGAGCTGTTTTTT. Protein sequence: CASSLGPGQGIGELFF.

In its sample, this clonotype was seen many times. V is TRBV18 and J is TRBJ2-2; unclear D gene. The CDR3 runs 15 residues. V was pared by 2 bases and J by 2 bases, with 9 bases between. Germline CDR1 is KGHSH and CDR2 is LQKENI. The CDR3, as DNA: TGTGCCAGCTCACCAGATCTTGGCAACACCGGGGAGCTGTTTTTT. The encoded protein is CASSPDLGNTGELFF.

This sequence joins TRBV7-2 and TRBJ2-1, with D perhaps TRBD2 (5 bases). This CDR3 has 17 residues. The germline V gene encodes CDR1 SGHTA and CDR2 FQGNSA. V was clipped by 4 bases and J by 0 bases, with 16 bases between them. The CDR3 bases are TGTGCCAGCAGCTCCCTGGGGAGAATCAGCTCCTACAATGAGCAGTTCTTC. Protein: CASSSLGRISSYNEQFF.

This clonotype came up a few times. This chain links TRBV7-3 with TRBJ1-6; D gene unclear. Germline V gives CDR1 SGHTA, CDR2 FQGTGA. Trimming cost V 5 bases and J 8 bases, with 13 bases left between them. The CDR3 consists of 14 residues. The CDR3 region has the DNA TGTGCCAGCAGCCCGAGCGGACGGGATTCACCCCTCCACTTT. Amino acids: CASSPSGRDSPLHF.

J is TRBJ2-5 and V is TRBV7-9; 11 bases agree with TRBD1. Losses at the gene ends were 0 bases for V and 3 bases for J; bases not matched to a gene: 0. This CDR3 region has 15 residues. Germline CDR1 is SEHNR and CDR2 is FQNEAQ (reference sequence). CDR3 sequence: CASSLAGQGEETQYF. The DNA of the CDR3 is TGTGCCAGCAGCTTAGCGGGACAGGGGGAAGAGACCCAGTACTTC.

In its sample, this clonotype was seen many times. This chain uses TRBV7-2 with TRBJ2-5, with 7 bases identical to TRBD2. Germline CDR1 and CDR2: SGHTA and FQGNSA. CDR3 length: 15 amino acids. V lost 3 bases and J lost 1; bases outside the gene matches: 5. As DNA, the CDR3 is TGTGCCAGCAGCTTTCAAGCGGGGATCCAAGAGACCCAGTACTTC. It yields the protein CASSFQAGIQETQYF.

V is TRBV12-1 and J is TRBJ2-3; the table's TRBD1 call for D was not verified on the DNA. TRBV12-1 is a listed pseudogene. The CDR3 length is 14 residues. CDR3 amino acids: CASSPGANTDTQYF. DNA for the CDR3: TGTGCCAGCTCACCTGGGGCAAACACAGATACGCAGTATTTT.

The chain is built from TRBV30 and TRBJ2-7; a possible D gene is TRBD2 (5 bases). V lost 3 bases to trimming and J lost 4 bases, with 7 bases between them. This CDR3 comprises 11 residues. Germline V CDR1 and CDR2: GTSNPN, SVGIG (reference sequence). The CDR3 spells CAWRREYEQYF. The DNA for the CDR3 is TGTGCCTGGAGGAGGGAGTACGAGCAGTACTTC. Combining the CDR3 with reference TRBV30 and TRBJ2-7 gives the whole variable domain SQTIHQWPATLVQPVGSPLSLECTVEGTSNPNLYWYRQAAGRGLQLLFYSVGIGQISSEVPQNLSASRPQDRQFILSSKKLLLSDSGFYLCAWRREYEQYFGPGTRLTVT.

V gene TRBV19 combines with J gene TRBJ1-6; D remains unclear. This CDR3 spans 12 amino acids. Germline V CDR1 and CDR2: LNHDA, SQIVND (reference sequence). Trimming removed 3 bases from V and 10 bases from J, with 7 bases in between. CDR3 sequence reads: CASSMAFSPLHF. CDR3 nucleotide sequence: TGTGCCAGTAGTATGGCATTCTCACCCCTCCACTTT.

V and J are TRBV25-1 and TRBJ2-7; the D gene is possibly TRBD1 (6 bases). CDR3 length equals 13 residues. CDR1 is MGHDK, CDR2 SYGVNS, per germline. V lost 4 bases, J lost 2 bases, and 9 bases lay in between. CDR3 in DNA: TGTGCCAGCAGTGCAGGGGTAGCCTACGAGCAGTACGTC. This translates into CASSAGVAYEQYV.

The table lists this clonotype with a few counts. This chain uses TRBV12-3 or TRBV12-4 with TRBJ2-5; TRBD2 matches 10 bases. This CDR3 spans 16 amino acids. V lost 6 bases, J lost 5 bases, and 12 bases stayed unmatched. The CDR3 region has the DNA TGTGCCAGCAGGGGGACTAGCGCCGTAGACCTGGAGACCCAGTACTTC. Translating gives CASRGTSAVDLETQYF.